This section outlines one TCR beta chain sequence together with its context. The antigen is unknown. This record comes from a study of human CD8 memory T cell subsets. The identity of TPEX cells was that of CCR7+ PD-1+ TIGIT+ early memory CD8+ T cells with exhausted-like traits. Libraries targeted TCR beta using 5' RACE with UMIs. Per the authors' pipeline: Each TCR beta library held between roughly 2,800 and 18,000 functional CDR3 beta clonotypes. Reprocessing the 5' RACE reads, TCRdb reports a single entry for every CDR3 protein and omits DNA. These V and J calls derive from TCRdb rather than the authors' analysis. In all, the sample yields thousands of distinct CDR3 sequences. General observations from the study: When diversity was estimated with Chao1, stem-like memory T cells appeared more diverse than precursor exhausted T cells. Both stem-like memory T cells and precursor exhausted T cells showed comparably high diversity, which set them apart from effector memory cells.

There are 14 residues in the CDR3. From germline, CDR1 is SNHLY and CDR2 FYNNEI. V is TRBV2 and J is TRBJ2-2; there is no DNA to check the TCRdb D call of TRBD1. Input material: CD8+ T cells from PBMCs. The source of this sequence is a human donor in good health. The CDR3 here is CASSERQDTGELFF.